This record looks at one T cell receptor beta chain sequence and its context. These data originate in a study of blood T cell repertoires in COVID-19. At the level of the study: The origin of the acute and convalescent COVID-19 samples was the United States, Italy and Spain. Sample material is recorded as cDNA or gDNA derived from T cells, B-cell-depleted T cells, or PBMCs.

Original handling: Nucleated cell counts were estimated from reference gene primer amplification. Method: immunoSEQ multiplex PCR; TCRdb's copy keeps in-frame clones and lacks some. The V and J calls and clone size were taken over from that table, and D and trimming were inferred from the DNA. The table includes some 320,000 clones, 65% to 90% detected once. The CDR3 has 17 residues. The germline CDR1 and CDR2 sequences are MGHDK and SYGVNS. Germline trimming cut 1 base from V and 4 bases from J; bases unmatched to any gene: 9. The TCR originated in a human donor in a cohort sampled during active COVID-19. The chain carries TRBV25-1 and TRBJ1-2; TRBD1 matches at 10 bases. The material sequenced was peripheral blood. This chain's CDR3 is CASSEFETGGASYGYTF. The CDR3 DNA reads TGTGCCAGCAGTGAATTTGAGACAGGGGGCGCGAGCTATGGCTACACCTTC.